These 27 T cell receptor beta chains share one sample of origin, sequenced in a study of blood T cells in healthy people across ages. The use of a sample-barcoded 5' primer and a J-beta primer mix characterized a second PCR of roughly 6 to 11 cycles. MiXCR, applied by TCRdb to the 5' RACE reads, yields one record per CDR3 protein. The sample consists of roughly 1,500,000 distinct CDR3 sequences, approximately 32% of them appearing once. The sequenced sample was blood. The receptors were gathered from a woman aged 25 to 39 in good health.

This clonotype came up many times. The rearrangement joins TRBV29-1 to TRBJ1-2; D is unclear. Germline CDR1 SQVTM, CDR2 ANQGSEA. V shed 3 bases and J shed 9 bases, with 20 bases lying between them. There are 14 residues in the CDR3. CDR3 loop: CSVENPQTKFSYTF. The CDR3, as DNA: TGCAGCGTTGAGAACCCCCAGACGAAATTTAGCTACACCTTC.

The chain has TRBV11-3 and TRBJ1-1; D is uncertain. This CDR3 contains 10 residues. Trimming took 5 bases from V and 11 from J, leaving 9 bases between them. Germline V gene data show CDR1 as SGHNT and CDR2 as YENEEA. CDR3 nucleotide sequence: TGTGCCAGCAGCCGCCCGGACGCTTTCTTT. It encodes CASSRPDAFF.

This rearrangement joins TRBV24-1 to TRBJ2-1; 7 bases are a match to TRBD2. The CDR3 runs to 17 residues. Germline CDR1 reads KGHDR; CDR2 reads SFDVKD. V shed 8 bases, J shed 10 bases, and the junction held 22 bases outside the gene matches. Written as DNA, the CDR3 is TGTGCCACCAATGTGGGAGGGGCCTCCACCTCGGCAATGGAGCAGTTCTTC. Protein sequence: CATNVGGASTSAMEQFF.

A single count supports this clonotype. The chain recombines TRBV27 with TRBJ2-2, with D hard to call. Trimming removed 5 bases at V and 10 bases at J, with 11 bases between. Germline lookup yields CDR1 MNHEY and CDR2 SMNVEV (reference sequence). The CDR3 totals 12 residues. The CDR3 DNA follows: TGTGCCAGCAGTCCTACACCGGCGGAGCTGTTTTTT. Amino acids: CASSPTPAELFF.

V usage is TRBV5-1 and J usage is TRBJ2-1, with D possibly TRBD2 on 6 matching bases. The germline gives CDR1 SGHRS, CDR2 YFSETQ. The CDR3 spans 14 residues. The V end was cut by 6 bases, the J end by 10 bases, with 20 bases between. The CDR3 region has the DNA TGCGCCAGCACGGTGGGAACCCGGGGAGGCGAGCAGTTCTTC. It yields the protein CASTVGTRGGEQFF. The full variable domain, with the rest looked up from reference TRBV5-1 and TRBJ2-1, is KAGVTQTPRYLIKTRGQQVTLSCSPISGHRSVSWYQQTPGQGLQFLFEYFSETQRNKGNFPGRFSGRQFSNSRSEMNVSTLELGDSALYLCASTVGTRGGEQFFGPGTRLTVL.

V usage is TRBV20-1 and J usage is TRBJ2-7; D is uncertain. V was cut by 0 bases and J by 3 bases, with 18 bases left in between. CDR1 is DFQATT and CDR2 is SNEGSKA in the germline V gene (reference sequence). The CDR3 contains 16 residues. The CDR3 loop is CSARDLNTAAYYEQYF. The CDR3 region has the DNA TGCAGTGCTAGAGATCTCAACACGGCTGCTTACTACGAGCAGTACTTC.

This chain links TRBV20-1 with TRBJ2-7, with 10 bases that match TRBD2. Germline CDR1 reads DFQATT; CDR2 reads SNEGSKA (reference sequence). After removal of 0 bases from V and 2 bases from J, the junction contained 4 bases not matched to a gene. There are 15 residues in the CDR3. The CDR3 region is CSAREATSGAYEQYF. CDR3 in DNA: TGCAGTGCTAGAGAGGCCACTAGCGGGGCCTACGAGCAGTACTTC.

A note on this clonotype: A junction end diverges from the germline sequence, so it may reflect a read error. This chain links TRBV28 with TRBJ2-1, with a tentative D call TRBD2 (6 bases). Germline assignment: CDR1 MDHEN and CDR2 SYDVKM. CDR3 length: 14 amino acids. The CDR3 here is CASMAGSSDNEQFF. DNA for the CDR3: TGTGCCAGCATGGCGGGATCCTCCGACAATGAGCAGTTCTTC.

This clonotype was seen more than once but under ten times. The CDR3 spells CASHPSGRLYQETQYF. In nucleotides, the CDR3 is TGCGCCAGCCACCCCTCCGGGAGACTGTACCAAGAGACCCAGTACTTC. This chain uses TRBV5-1 with TRBJ2-5, with a weak D call TRBD2 (6 bases). CDR3 length equals 16 residues. Germline-derived CDR1 and CDR2 are SGHRS and YFSETQ. V shed 7 bases and J shed 0 bases, with 19 bases lying between them.

The sample holds one count of this clonotype. Compared with germline, one end of the junction differs, possibly owing to a read error. This rearrangement joins TRBV5-1 to TRBJ2-5; a possible D gene is TRBD2 (6 bases). Germline V lookup: CDR1 SGHRS, CDR2 YFSETQ. This CDR3 comprises 15 residues. CDR3 bases: TGCGCCAGCAGCTCTAGTGGGAGGAGTTCAGAGACCCTGTACTTC. This sequence encodes CASSSSGRSSETLYF.

The chain links TRBV9 to TRBJ2-1, with D unresolved. This CDR3 is built from 16 residues. Germline values: CDR1 SGDLS, CDR2 YYNGEE. The V and J ends lost 1 base and 2 bases respectively, with 13 bases between them. DNA for the CDR3: TGTGCCAGCAGCGTAAAGGATAGCTCGACCTACAATGAGCAGTTCTTC. Protein product: CASSVKDSSTYNEQFF.

The chain is built from TRBV6-1 and TRBJ2-1; D might be TRBD1 (5 bases). Germline V gene lookup returns CDR1 MNHNS and CDR2 SASEGT. V was shortened by 5 bases and J by 5 bases, with 10 bases between the two germline ends. The CDR3 spans 13 residues. In DNA, the CDR3 is TGTGCCAGCAGTTTCGACAGTAACAATGAGCAGTTCTTC. Residues: CASSFDSNNEQFF.

This clonotype was seen a handful of times. This chain uses TRBV10-3 with TRBJ2-5, with 13 bases that match TRBD2. Germline V gene data show CDR1 as ENHRY and CDR2 as SYGVKD. The V gene end was trimmed by 4 bases and the J gene end by 5 bases; junction bases not matched to a gene: 4. The length of the CDR3 is 15 residues. In nucleotides, the CDR3 is TGTGCCATCAGTGGGACTAGCGGGGGCCGGGAGACCCAGTACTTC. This codes for CAISGTSGGRETQYF.

The CDR3 DNA reads as TGTGCCAGCACAAGCCCAACAGATACGCAGTATTTT. Its translation: CASTSPTDTQYF. This chain links TRBV2 with TRBJ2-3; D unclear. The V gene lost 7 bases and the J gene lost 3 bases, with 8 bases spanning the gap. The CDR3 totals 12 residues. The germline V gene encodes CDR1 SNHLY and CDR2 FYNNEI. Based on the CDR3 plus reference TRBV2 and TRBJ2-3, the full variable domain is EPEVTQTPSHQVTQMGQEVILRCVPISNHLYFYWYRQILGQKVEFLVSFYNNEISEKSEIFDDQFSVERPDGSNFTLKIRSTKLEDSAMYFCASTSPTDTQYFGPGTRLTVL.

CDR3 protein: CASSFVGVNTEAFF. For the CDR3, the DNA is TGTGCCAGCAGTTTTGTGGGGGTGAACACTGAAGCTTTCTTT. The chain is built from TRBV12-3 or TRBV12-4 and TRBJ1-1; D perhaps matches TRBD1 (5 bases). The CDR3 sequence is 14 residues long. Deletions cut 3 bases from V and 0 bases from J, with 8 bases between.

J is TRBJ1-1 and V is TRBV10-2, with a possible D match to TRBD1 (5 bases). The germline CDR1 and CDR2 sequences are WSHSY and SAAADI. V lost 3 bases and J lost 1, with 12 bases in between. CDR3 length equals 15 residues. CDR3 DNA sequence: TGCGCCAGCAGTGACCCGGGGGGGGGGAACACTGAAGCTTTCTTT. Encoded protein: CASSDPGGGNTEAFF.

J is TRBJ1-6 and V is TRBV7-9; D not certain. Germline V lookup: CDR1 SEHNR, CDR2 FQNEAQ (reference sequence). The CDR3 is 14 amino acids. V was trimmed by 6 bases and J by 9 bases, leaving 15 bases between them. The CDR3 sequence: CASSPALAGSPLHF. CDR3 DNA: TGTGCCAGCAGTCCTGCTCTGGCTGGTTCACCCCTCCACTTT.

The chain recombines TRBV12-3 or TRBV12-4 with TRBJ2-2; no definite D call. V lost 5 bases and J 7 bases, leaving 8 bases between the germline ends. The CDR3 length is 12 residues. The CDR3 sequence: CASSATVGELFF. The CDR3 DNA reads TGTGCCAGCAGTGCAACGGTCGGGGAGCTGTTTTTT.

This clonotype was picked up a small number of times. The chain employs TRBV20-1 and TRBJ1-2; 8 positions agree with TRBD1. CDR3 length: 11 amino acids. The trim removed 0 bases at V and 11 bases at J, leaving 2 bases unmatched. Germline CDR1 reads DFQATT; CDR2 reads SNEGSKA (reference sequence). The CDR3 reads CSAREDRVYTF. The CDR3, as DNA: TGCAGTGCTAGAGAGGACAGGGTATACACCTTC.

This clonotype was observed a handful of times. This chain links TRBV9 with TRBJ2-3; 11 bases map to TRBD2. V shed 4 bases, J shed 3 bases, and the junction held 7 bases outside the gene matches. The CDR3 runs to 16 residues. Germline V lookup: CDR1 SGDLS, CDR2 YYNGEE. The CDR3 spells CASSPSLAGVTDTQYF. DNA of the CDR3: TGTGCCAGCAGCCCCTCACTAGCGGGAGTTACAGATACGCAGTATTTT. The whole variable domain, filled in from reference TRBV9 and TRBJ2-3, reads DSGVTQTPKHLITATGQRVTLRCSPRSGDLSVYWYQQSLDQGLQFLIQYYNGEERAKGNILERFSAQQFPDLHSELNLSSLELGDSALYFCASSPSLAGVTDTQYFGPGTRLTVL.

The gene calls are TRBV6-1 and TRBJ2-1, with 11 positions matching TRBD2. The length of the CDR3 is 15 residues. V lost 7 bases and J lost 7; bases outside the gene matches: 9. CDR1 is MNHNS, CDR2 SASEGT, per germline. CDR3 sequence: CASTLTSGKSNEQFF. The CDR3 DNA sequence: TGTGCCAGCACCCTGACTAGCGGGAAGTCGAATGAGCAGTTCTTC.

The chain uses TRBV3-1 and TRBJ1-2; the D is unclear. CDR1 LGHDT and CDR2 YNNKEL come from the germline V gene (reference sequence). V lost 4 bases and J 0 bases, leaving 18 bases between the germline ends. This CDR3 contains 17 residues. CDR3 protein: CASSLNKRQRPNYGYTF. In DNA, the CDR3 is TGTGCCAGCAGCCTTAATAAGCGGCAAAGACCTAACTATGGCTACACCTTC.

V usage is TRBV30 and J usage is TRBJ1-2; the D is unclear. The V gene lost 5 bases and the J gene lost 8 bases, with 18 bases spanning the gap. The CDR3 loop spans 13 amino acids. CDR1 and CDR2 from the germline V gene are GTSNPN and SVGIG (reference sequence). CDR3 in amino acids: CAWAPEGREGYTF. For the CDR3, the DNA is TGTGCCTGGGCGCCGGAAGGGCGGGAGGGCTACACCTTC.

Regarding this clonotype: At one of its ends the junction is not consistent with the germline gene, which may arise from a read error. This rearrangement joins TRBV3-1 to TRBJ2-5, with TRBD2 matching 15 bases. The CDR3 length is 18 residues. Germline CDR1 and CDR2: LGHDT and YNNKEL (reference sequence). The CDR3 nucleotides read TGTGCCAGCAGTCAAGGGGGGACTAGCGGGGGGCTACAAGAGACCCAGTACTTC. It is translated as CASSQGGTSGGLQETQYF.

The sample holds a few counts of this clonotype. The chain has TRBV9 and TRBJ2-7; D not resolved. CDR3 length: 14 residues. Germline V gene data show CDR1 as SGDLS and CDR2 as YYNGEE. Between the trimmed V and J ends, which lost 4 bases and 3 bases, there was a span of 14 bases. The CDR3 region is CASSPQGYSYEQYF. The CDR3 DNA sequence: TGTGCCAGCAGCCCTCAAGGGTACAGCTACGAGCAGTACTTC.

J is TRBJ1-6 and V is TRBV20-1; 10 nucleotides agree with TRBD1. From germline, CDR1 is DFQATT and CDR2 SNEGSKA (reference sequence). The CDR3 sequence is 15 residues long. The V segment lost 5 bases and the J segment 4 bases; nucleotides outside the gene matches: 5. DNA of the CDR3: TGCAGTGCTCCGACAGGGGGCGCATATAATTCACCCCTCCACTTT. As protein: CSAPTGGAYNSPLHF.

This chain connects TRBV9 to TRBJ2-7; TRBD2 agrees at 8 bases. The CDR3 length is 16 residues. After removal of 4 bases from V and 2 bases from J, the junction contained 11 bases not matched to a gene. Germline V lookup: CDR1 SGDLS, CDR2 YYNGEE. The CDR3 is CASSPGGLARTYEQYF. The CDR3 coding sequence is TGTGCCAGCAGCCCTGGTGGACTAGCCCGGACCTACGAGCAGTACTTC.